This TCR beta chain stems from a study of blood T cell repertoires in COVID-19 (dated by TCRdb to 2020 to 2022). For the study in its entirety: The collaborator samples originated in the United States, Italy and Spain and spanned the acute and convalescent phases of COVID-19. The dataset comprised deeply sampled blood TCRbeta repertoires from subjects exposed to, actively infected with, or recovered from COVID-19. A freely available public database, intended as a resource for researchers studying the immune response to SARS-CoV-2, is where the repertoires were released. A de-identified subject ID, COVID-19 status, age in years and sex were almost always included in the sample metadata. The material from the prospective study consisted of cDNA or gDNA derived from T cells, B-cell-depleted T cells, or PBMCs. Samples came from the ongoing ImmuneRACE study (first 160 participants) plus 1,254 subjects from 6 global collaborators. Where available, HLA class I and class II types were taken from metadata supplied by the sample provider and were not determined by assay-based typing. Paper-wide results and their limitations: How much clinical and demographic metadata was included differed by source and by participant, and the metadata was provided uncurated.

Whole blood was collected in K2EDTA tubes by collaborating institutions according to the institutions' own protocols. For TCRbeta analysis, collaborators shipped samples as frozen whole blood, isolated PBMCs, or DNA extracted from either of those sample types. At the junction V is shortened by 5 bases and J by 3 bases; bases outside the gene matches: 8. Per the germline V gene (reference sequence), LNHDA is the CDR1 and SQIVND is the CDR2. The CDR3 goes from the cysteine to the phenylalanine over 15 residues. Only the CDR3 DNA stays, 45 bases, in frame from base 1. Details on this clone: Its antigen is currently not known. No much larger clone exists at a distance of one base, and base qualities are not known.

TCRbeta CDR3 regions were amplified from genomic DNA by means of the immunoSEQ Assay, a bias-controlled multiplex PCR. The published analysis was carried out like this. The number of nucleated cells in each sample was estimated by amplification of reference gene primers within the assay. To quantify the absolute abundance of each unique TCRbeta CDR3 rearrangement, sequence reads were collapsed and filtered. For each sample, productive Simpson clonality was calculated as the square root of Simpson's diversity index over productive rearrangements. TCRdb mirrors the immuneACCESS table, restricted to in-frame sequences. Some clones are absent from its copies; in checked studies, under half trace to an unresolved V gene, and the reason for the others is unknown. From that table come the V and J calls and clone size; the DNA was used to work out D and trimming. This sample gives over 250,000 clones in total; over 70% of them show up just once. Together, the top ten hold 3.3% of the sample.

The clonotype was recovered from a woman of 80 years or more with acute or convalescent COVID-19. Sequenced sample: peripheral blood. The V and J genes are TRBV19 and TRBJ2-3; TRBD1 fits 7 bases in the junction. The DNA is TGTGCCAGTAGTTCCCTCTCACAGGGGACAGATACGCAGTATTTT. Translated, it reads CASSSLSQGTDTQYF. With all but the CDR3 taken from the reference TRBV19 and TRBJ2-3 genes, the full variable domain is: DGGITQSPKYLFRKEGQNVTLSCEQNLNHDAMYWYRQDPGQGLRLIYYSQIVNDFQKGDIAEGYSVSREKKESFPLTVTSAQKNPTAFYLCASSSLSQGTDTQYFGPGTRLTVL.